These 18 T cell receptor beta chains share one sample of origin, sequenced in a study of neurological immune-mediated disorders. Sample time point: technical triplicate 2. TCRdb ran MiXCR on the 5' RACE reads and lists one entry per CDR3 protein. The repertoire holds about 32,000 distinct CDR3 sequences, with 13% as singletons. Material: CD4+ T cells from blood. All receptors come from a female donor with HTLV-1-associated myelopathy (HAM/TSP).

At least ten counts were recorded for this clonotype. The chain combines TRBV7-3 with TRBJ2-1; 13 nucleotides agree with TRBD2. This CDR3 is built from 17 residues. The germline gives CDR1 SGHTA, CDR2 FQGTGA. The junction had 10 bases not matched to a gene; V was cut back by 4 bases and J by 7 bases. The CDR3: CASSSQQGLAGRNEQFF. The CDR3 nucleotides are TGTGCCAGCAGCTCCCAACAGGGACTAGCGGGACGAAATGAGCAGTTCTTC.

The sample holds many counts of this clonotype. The rearrangement uses TRBV24-1 and TRBJ2-1, with TRBD2 matching over 11 bases. Germline loops: CDR1 KGHDR, CDR2 SFDVKD. V lost 4 bases to trimming and J lost 5 bases; unmatched junction nucleotides: 3. The CDR3 is 15 amino acids. The CDR3 here is CATSESSGRHNEQFF. DNA for the CDR3: TGTGCCACCAGTGAGTCTAGCGGGAGGCACAATGAGCAGTTCTTC.

This clonotype was seen ten or more times. The chain's CDR3 is CAISEGGQVYGYTF. DNA for the CDR3: TGTGCCATCAGTGAGGGGGGACAAGTCTATGGCTACACCTTC. The chain links TRBV10-3 to TRBJ1-2; tentative D call: TRBD1 (6 bases). Trimming pared 2 bases from V and 4 bases from J, leaving 11 bases between. CDR3 length equals 14 residues. Germline lookup yields CDR1 ENHRY and CDR2 SYGVKD.

A note on this clonotype: An end of the junction differs from the germline gene, which may be a read error. The V call is TRBV12-3 or TRBV12-4, the J call TRBJ1-5; no clear D gene. This CDR3 spans 14 amino acids. The CDR3 here is CASSLGYSNQPHHF. In DNA form, the CDR3 reads TGTGCCAGCAGTTTAGGGTATAGCAATCAGCCCCATCATTTT.

On this clonotype itself: The germline gene is not matched at one end of the junction; a read error may be the cause. The rearrangement uses TRBV7-2 and TRBJ2-1, with TRBD1 matching 8 bases. This CDR3 spans 15 amino acids. Germline values: CDR1 SGHTA, CDR2 FQGNSA. Written as DNA, the CDR3 is TGTGTCAGCAGCGCCGACAGGGGCGACTACAATGAGCAGTTCTTC. This encodes CVSSADRGDYNEQFF.

This clonotype was picked up many times. The chain uses TRBV6-2 or TRBV6-3 and TRBJ2-3; D possibly corresponds to TRBD1 (5 bases). Germline CDR1 and CDR2: MNHEY and SVGEGT. V was trimmed by 6 bases and J by 4 bases, leaving 14 bases between them. This CDR3 is 14 amino acids long. In DNA form, the CDR3 reads TGTGCCAGCAGCACGACAGATGGATCAGATACGCAGTATTTT. It translates to CASSTTDGSDTQYF.

This clonotype appeared many times. The chain uses TRBV20-1 and TRBJ2-1; TRBD2 matches 8 bases. The germline V gene has CDR1 DFQATT and CDR2 SNEGSKA (reference sequence). The trim removed 3 bases at V and 1 base at J, leaving 5 bases unmatched. This CDR3 is built from 15 residues. The DNA of the CDR3 is TGCAGTGCTAGGAGCGGGAGAGGGTCCTACAATGAGCAGTTCTTC. This codes for CSARSGRGSYNEQFF.

In this sample, this clonotype turned up many times. V and J are TRBV28 and TRBJ2-2; either TRBD1 or TRBD2 may supply D (5 bases each). V gave up 2 bases and J gave up 4 bases, with 8 bases separating them. The CDR3 loop spans 14 amino acids. Per the germline V gene, CDR1 is MDHEN and CDR2 is SYDVKM. In DNA form, the CDR3 reads TGTGCCAGCAGTTTAATGGGGGTCACCGGGGAGCTGTTTTTT. Translating it yields CASSLMGVTGELFF.

At least ten counts were recorded for this clonotype. The V and J genes are TRBV28 and TRBJ1-4, with D uncertain. The germline V gene encodes CDR1 MDHEN and CDR2 SYDVKM. CDR3 length: 14 residues. Trimming removed 2 bases at V and 0 bases at J, with 4 bases between. In DNA, the CDR3 is TGTGCCAGCAGTTTACCCGCAACTAATGAAAAACTGTTTTTT. This translates into CASSLPATNEKLFF.

This clonotype came up many times. V gene TRBV12-3 or TRBV12-4 combines with J gene TRBJ2-3; D is ambiguous. This CDR3 has 15 amino acids. The V end lost 6 bases, the J end lost 1 base, and 14 bases lay between the germline ends. As DNA, the CDR3 is TGTGCCAGCAGCCACAGCTTTGGCGGCACAGATACGCAGTATTTT. It codes for CASSHSFGGTDTQYF.

This clonotype came up many times. The V gene is TRBV20-1, the J gene TRBJ2-1; 9 nucleotides match TRBD2. The CDR3 is 18 amino acids. V gave up 4 bases and J gave up 0 bases; unmatched junction bases: 13. The germline gives CDR1 DFQATT, CDR2 SNEGSKA (reference sequence). Here the CDR3 DNA reads TGCAGTGCTACACCCCAGCGGGGGGTCGGGAGCTCCTACAATGAGCAGTTCTTC. Protein: CSATPQRGVGSSYNEQFF.

The table lists this clonotype with many counts. The chain is built from TRBV19 and TRBJ1-5, with unresolved D. The CDR3 covers 14 residues. V was shortened by 9 bases and J by 4 bases, with 16 bases between the two germline ends. From germline, CDR1 is LNHDA and CDR2 SQIVND (reference sequence). The CDR3 sequence: CASHGLAGNQPQHF. The CDR3 coding sequence is TGTGCCAGCCATGGACTAGCAGGAAATCAGCCCCAGCATTTT.

This clonotype showed up many times. The genes are TRBV7-2 and TRBJ2-7; 12 bases are shared with TRBD2. There are 14 residues in the CDR3. The germline CDR1 and CDR2 sequences are SGHTA and FQGNSA. Losses at the gene ends were 7 bases for V and 4 bases for J; bases not matched to a gene: 5. CDR3 DNA: TGTGCCAGCAACCTAGCGGGAGGGCTTTACGAGCAGTACTTC. Amino acid sequence: CASNLAGGLYEQYF.

This clonotype was observed many times. This chain links TRBV7-2 with TRBJ1-3; D remains ambiguous. V gave up 2 bases and J gave up 0 bases, with 8 bases separating them. This CDR3 contains 15 residues. The germline gives CDR1 SGHTA, CDR2 FQGNSA. CDR3 sequence (DNA): TGTGCCAGCAGCTTAAGGGCAAACTCTGGAAACACCATATATTTT. Amino acids: CASSLRANSGNTIYF.

This clonotype was recorded at least ten times. The V and J genes are TRBV20-1 and TRBJ2-1, with TRBD2 as a possible D gene (6 bases). The length of the CDR3 is 16 residues. V was clipped by 0 bases and J by 4 bases, with 16 bases between them. Germline lookup yields CDR1 DFQATT and CDR2 SNEGSKA (reference sequence). CDR3 coding DNA: TGCAGTGCTAGAGATATAAGGGGACTGACATACAATGAGCAGTTCTTC. It translates to CSARDIRGLTYNEQFF.

This clonotype has ten or more counts. This chain connects TRBV27 to TRBJ1-2; 11 bases map to TRBD1. This CDR3 spans 15 amino acids. Losses at the gene ends were 6 bases for V and 7 bases for J; bases not matched to a gene: 10. CDR1 is MNHEY, CDR2 SMNVEV, per germline (reference sequence). Written as DNA, the CDR3 is TGTGCCAGCAGATCAAGGACAGGGGGCCCCAGTGGCTACACCTTC. This gives the protein CASRSRTGGPSGYTF.

This clonotype has a count of ten or more. The genes are TRBV5-1 and TRBJ1-2; D is perhaps TRBD1 (5 bases). This CDR3 region has 13 residues. V was pared by 2 bases and J by 4 bases, with 9 bases between. Germline V CDR1 and CDR2: SGHRS, YFSETQ. CDR3 amino acids: CASSFGGGYGYTF. In DNA form, the CDR3 reads TGCGCCAGCAGCTTCGGGGGTGGCTATGGCTACACCTTC.

At least ten counts were recorded for this clonotype. J is TRBJ2-1 and V is TRBV20-1, with 11 positions matching TRBD2. V gave up 1 base and J gave up 8 bases; unmatched junction bases: 4. Germline V lookup: CDR1 DFQATT, CDR2 SNEGSKA (reference sequence). The CDR3 consists of 14 residues. The CDR3 coding sequence is TGCAGTGCTAGAGGAGGTAGCGGGGGGGATGAGCAGTTCTTC. It yields the protein CSARGGSGGDEQFF.